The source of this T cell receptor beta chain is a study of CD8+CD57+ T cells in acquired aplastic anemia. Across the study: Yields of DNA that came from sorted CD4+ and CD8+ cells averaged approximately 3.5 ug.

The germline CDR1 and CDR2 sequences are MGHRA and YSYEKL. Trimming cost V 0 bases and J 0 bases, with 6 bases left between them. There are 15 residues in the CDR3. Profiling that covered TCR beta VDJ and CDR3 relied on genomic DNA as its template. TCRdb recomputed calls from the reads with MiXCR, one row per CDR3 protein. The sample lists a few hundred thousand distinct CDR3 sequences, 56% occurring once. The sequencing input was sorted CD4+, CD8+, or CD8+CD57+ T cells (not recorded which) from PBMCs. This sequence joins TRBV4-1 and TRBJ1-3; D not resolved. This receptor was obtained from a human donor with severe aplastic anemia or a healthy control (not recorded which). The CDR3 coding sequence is TGCGCCAGCAGCCAAGATTACAGCTCTGGAAACACCATATATTTT. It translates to CASSQDYSSGNTIYF.